This T cell receptor beta chain came from a study of regulatory T cells in long-lasting Graves disease. Broader study findings: Lower TCR diversity was seen in persistent Graves' patients than in newly diagnosed ones. Sharing of public clonotypes was greater in persistent patients (under 3,000) than in new patients (around 1,000).

Points on this clonotype: The antigen is undetermined.

TCR beta libraries were built with iRepertoire HTBI primers and Arm-PCR of CDR3 regions. TCRdb redid the calling of the multiplex PCR reads with MiXCR, one entry per CDR3 protein. This sample has 620,000 or so distinct CDR3 sequences, with less than 20% found just once. The time point: newly diagnosed GD, antithyroid drugs for less than 3 months. The TCR library was made from RNA extracted from PBMCs. Graves' disease diagnosis relied on American Thyroid Association guidelines. Another study also made use of these data, one on T cells in Graves' hyperthyroidism and ophthalmopathy. That work adds: Patients aged 18 to 65 had newly diagnosed hyperthyroidism of under 2 months' duration.

The sample was peripheral blood mononuclear cells (PBMCs), taken at new diagnosis, from a patient treated with antithyroid drugs. The source is a woman in her 30s with Graves disease.

CDR3 loop: CASSLSSGGAYEQYF. The CDR3 nucleotides are TGTGCCAGCAGTTTAAGTTCAGGGGGCGCGTACGAGCAGTACTTC. The chain recombines TRBV28 with TRBJ2-7, with 8 bases lining up with TRBD1. The CDR3 covers 15 residues. V shed 2 bases, J shed 4 bases, and the junction held 7 bases outside the gene matches. Germline V gives CDR1 MDHEN, CDR2 SYDVKM.